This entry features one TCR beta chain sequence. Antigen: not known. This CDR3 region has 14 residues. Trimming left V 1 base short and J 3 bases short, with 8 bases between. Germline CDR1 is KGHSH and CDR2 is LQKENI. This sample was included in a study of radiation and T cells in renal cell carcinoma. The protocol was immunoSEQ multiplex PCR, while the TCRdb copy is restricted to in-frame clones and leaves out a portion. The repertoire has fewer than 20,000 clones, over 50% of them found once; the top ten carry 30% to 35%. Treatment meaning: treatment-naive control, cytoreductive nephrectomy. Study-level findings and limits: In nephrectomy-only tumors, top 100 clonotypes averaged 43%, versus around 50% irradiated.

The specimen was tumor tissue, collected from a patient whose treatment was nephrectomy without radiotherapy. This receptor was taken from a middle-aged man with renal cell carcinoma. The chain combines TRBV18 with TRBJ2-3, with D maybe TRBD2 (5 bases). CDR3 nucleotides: TGTGCCAGCTCACCACGGGAGTTAACAGATACGCAGTATTTT. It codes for CASSPRELTDTQYF.